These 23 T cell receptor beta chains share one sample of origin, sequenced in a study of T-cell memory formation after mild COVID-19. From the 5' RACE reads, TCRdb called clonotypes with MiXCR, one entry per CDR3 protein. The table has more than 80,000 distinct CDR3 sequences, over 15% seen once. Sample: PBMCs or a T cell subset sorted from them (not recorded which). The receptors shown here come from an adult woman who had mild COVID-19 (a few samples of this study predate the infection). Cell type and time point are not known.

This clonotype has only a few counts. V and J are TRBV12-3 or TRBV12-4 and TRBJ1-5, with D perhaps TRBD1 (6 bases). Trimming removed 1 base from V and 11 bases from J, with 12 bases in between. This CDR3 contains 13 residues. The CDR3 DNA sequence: TGTGCCAGCAGTTTAGAGGGGGTTGTGGCCCAGCATTTT. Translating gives CASSLEGVVAQHF.

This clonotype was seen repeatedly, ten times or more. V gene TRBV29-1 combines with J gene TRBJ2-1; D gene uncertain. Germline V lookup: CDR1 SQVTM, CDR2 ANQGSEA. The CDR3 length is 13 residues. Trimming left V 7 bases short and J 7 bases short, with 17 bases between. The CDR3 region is CSANVHTRNEQFF. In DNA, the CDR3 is TGCAGCGCCAACGTCCATACGCGGAATGAGCAGTTCTTC.

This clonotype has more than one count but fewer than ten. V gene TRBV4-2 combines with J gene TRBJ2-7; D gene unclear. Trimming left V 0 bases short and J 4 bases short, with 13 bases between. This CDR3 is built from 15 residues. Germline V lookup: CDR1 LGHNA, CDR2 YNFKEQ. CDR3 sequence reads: CASSQEWGGLYEQYF. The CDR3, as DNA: TGTGCCAGCAGCCAAGAATGGGGTGGGCTATACGAGCAGTACTTC.

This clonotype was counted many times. The CDR3 DNA sequence: TGTGCCAGCAGCTTGGATCCCCTGCGGTCCTATAATTCACCCCTCCACTTT. Translated, it gives CASSLDPLRSYNSPLHF. This sequence joins TRBV5-6 and TRBJ1-6, with no clear D. Germline assignment: CDR1 SGHDT and CDR2 YYEEEE. The CDR3 totals 17 residues. Trimming removed 0 bases at V and 1 base at J, with 11 bases between.

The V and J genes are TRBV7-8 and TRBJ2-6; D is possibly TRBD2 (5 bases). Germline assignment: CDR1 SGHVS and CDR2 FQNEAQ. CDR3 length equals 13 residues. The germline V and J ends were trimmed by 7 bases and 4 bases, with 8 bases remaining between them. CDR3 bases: TGTGCCAGCAAGGAGGCGGGGGCCAACGTCCTGACTTTC. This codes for CASKEAGANVLTF.

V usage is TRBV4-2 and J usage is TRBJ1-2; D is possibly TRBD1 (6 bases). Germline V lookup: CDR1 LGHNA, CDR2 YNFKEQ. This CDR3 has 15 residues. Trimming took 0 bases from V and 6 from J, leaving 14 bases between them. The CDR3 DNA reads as TGTGCCAGCAGCCAAGAATTGGCAGGGGTGGATGGCTACACCTTC. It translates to CASSQELAGVDGYTF.

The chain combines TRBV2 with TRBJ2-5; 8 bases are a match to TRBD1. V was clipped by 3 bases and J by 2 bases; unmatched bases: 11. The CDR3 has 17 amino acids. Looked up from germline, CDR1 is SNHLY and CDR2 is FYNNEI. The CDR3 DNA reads TGTGCCAGCAGTGATCCGGCAGGGGGCGCGGTACAAGAGACCCAGTACTTC. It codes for CASSDPAGGAVQETQYF.

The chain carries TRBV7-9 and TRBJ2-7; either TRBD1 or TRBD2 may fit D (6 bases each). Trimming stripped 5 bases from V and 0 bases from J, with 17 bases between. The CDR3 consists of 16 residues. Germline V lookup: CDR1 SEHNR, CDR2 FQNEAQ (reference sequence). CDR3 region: CASSPWMGGSSYEQYF. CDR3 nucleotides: TGTGCCAGCAGCCCCTGGATGGGGGGCAGCTCCTACGAGCAGTACTTC.

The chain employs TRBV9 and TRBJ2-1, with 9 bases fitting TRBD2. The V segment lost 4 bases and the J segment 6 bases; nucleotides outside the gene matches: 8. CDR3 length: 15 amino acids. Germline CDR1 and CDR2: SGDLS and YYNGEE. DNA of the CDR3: TGTGCCAGCAGCCCGGGACTAGCTTTCGTCAATGAGCAGTTCTTC. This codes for CASSPGLAFVNEQFF.

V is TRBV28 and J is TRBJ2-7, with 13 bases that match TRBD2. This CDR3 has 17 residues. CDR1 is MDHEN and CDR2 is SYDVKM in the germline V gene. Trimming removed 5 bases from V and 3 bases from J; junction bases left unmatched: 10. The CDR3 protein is CASSKTSGRTSDYEQYF. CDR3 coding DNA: TGTGCCAGCAGTAAGACTAGCGGGAGGACGAGCGACTACGAGCAGTACTTC.

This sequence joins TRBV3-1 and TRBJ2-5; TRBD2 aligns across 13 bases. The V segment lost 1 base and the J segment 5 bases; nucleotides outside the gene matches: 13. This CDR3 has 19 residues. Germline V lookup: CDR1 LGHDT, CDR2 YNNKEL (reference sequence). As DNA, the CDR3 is TGTGCCAGCAGCCAAGTCAGTTCATGGACTAGCGGGGGCCGGGAGACCCAGTACTTC. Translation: CASSQVSSWTSGGRETQYF.

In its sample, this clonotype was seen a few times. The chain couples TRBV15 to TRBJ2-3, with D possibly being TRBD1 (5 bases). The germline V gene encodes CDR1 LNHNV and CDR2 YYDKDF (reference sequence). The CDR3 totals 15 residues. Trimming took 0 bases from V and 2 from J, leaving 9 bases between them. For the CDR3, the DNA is TGTGCCACCAGCAGAGATGCAGGGTACACAGATACGCAGTATTTT. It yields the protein CATSRDAGYTDTQYF.

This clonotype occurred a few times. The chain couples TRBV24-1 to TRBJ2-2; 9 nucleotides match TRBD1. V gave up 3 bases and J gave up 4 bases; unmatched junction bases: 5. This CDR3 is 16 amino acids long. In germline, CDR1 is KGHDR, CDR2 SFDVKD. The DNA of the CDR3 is TGTGCCACCAGTGATCGGACAGGGGATAGCACCGGGGAGCTGTTTTTT. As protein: CATSDRTGDSTGELFF.

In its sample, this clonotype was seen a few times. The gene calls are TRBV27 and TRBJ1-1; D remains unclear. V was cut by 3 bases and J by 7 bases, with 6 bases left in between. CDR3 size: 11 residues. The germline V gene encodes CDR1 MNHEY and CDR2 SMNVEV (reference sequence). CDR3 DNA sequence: TGTGCCAGCAGTTTCAGGAATGAAGCTTTCTTT. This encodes CASSFRNEAFF.

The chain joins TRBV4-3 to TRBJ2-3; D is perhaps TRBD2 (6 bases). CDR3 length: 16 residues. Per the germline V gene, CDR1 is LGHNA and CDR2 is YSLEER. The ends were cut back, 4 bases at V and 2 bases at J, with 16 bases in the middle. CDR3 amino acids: CASSLVRGRITDTQYF. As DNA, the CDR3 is TGCGCCAGCAGCCTCGTGCGGGGTAGAATCACAGATACGCAGTATTTT.

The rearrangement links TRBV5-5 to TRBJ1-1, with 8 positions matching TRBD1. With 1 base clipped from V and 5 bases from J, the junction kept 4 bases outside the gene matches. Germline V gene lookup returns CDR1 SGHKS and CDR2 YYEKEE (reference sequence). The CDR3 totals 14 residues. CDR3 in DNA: TGTGCCAGCAGCTTGCACAGGGGGGATACTGAAGCTTTCTTT. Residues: CASSLHRGDTEAFF.

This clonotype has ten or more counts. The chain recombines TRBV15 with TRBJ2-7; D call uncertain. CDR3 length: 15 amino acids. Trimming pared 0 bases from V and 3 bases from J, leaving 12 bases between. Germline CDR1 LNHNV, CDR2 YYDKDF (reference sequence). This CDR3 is CATSREWGPLYEQYF. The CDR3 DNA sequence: TGTGCCACCAGCAGAGAATGGGGTCCCCTCTACGAGCAGTACTTC. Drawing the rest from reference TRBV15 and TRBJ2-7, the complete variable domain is DAMVIQNPRYQVTQFGKPVTLSCSQTLNHNVMYWYQQKSSQAPKLLFHYYDKDFNNEADTPDNFQSRRPNTSFCFLDIRSPGLGDTAMYLCATSREWGPLYEQYFGPGTRLTVT.

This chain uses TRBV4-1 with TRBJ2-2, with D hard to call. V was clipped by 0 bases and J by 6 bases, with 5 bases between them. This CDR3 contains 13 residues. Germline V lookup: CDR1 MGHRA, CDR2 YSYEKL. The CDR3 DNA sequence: TGCGCCAGCAGCCAAGAACGCCCCGGGGAGCTGTTTTTT. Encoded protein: CASSQERPGELFF.

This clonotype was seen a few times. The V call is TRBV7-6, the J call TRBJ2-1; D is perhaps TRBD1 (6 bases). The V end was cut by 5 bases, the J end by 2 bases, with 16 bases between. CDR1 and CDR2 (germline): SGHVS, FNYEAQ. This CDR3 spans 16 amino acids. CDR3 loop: CASSTPGVPTYNEQFF. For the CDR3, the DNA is TGTGCCAGCAGCACGCCAGGGGTGCCAACCTACAATGAGCAGTTCTTC.

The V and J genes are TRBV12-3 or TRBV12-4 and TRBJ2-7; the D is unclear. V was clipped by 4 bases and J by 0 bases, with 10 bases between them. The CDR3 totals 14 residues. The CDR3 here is CASSSDGASYEQYF. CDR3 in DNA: TGTGCCAGCAGTTCGGACGGAGCCTCCTACGAGCAGTACTTC.

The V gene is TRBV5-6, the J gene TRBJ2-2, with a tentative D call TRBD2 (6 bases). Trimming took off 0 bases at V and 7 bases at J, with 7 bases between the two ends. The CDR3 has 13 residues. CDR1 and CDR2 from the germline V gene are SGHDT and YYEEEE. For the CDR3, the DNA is TGTGCCAGCAGCTTGGCGGGGGTCGGGGAGCTGTTTTTT. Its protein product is CASSLAGVGELFF.

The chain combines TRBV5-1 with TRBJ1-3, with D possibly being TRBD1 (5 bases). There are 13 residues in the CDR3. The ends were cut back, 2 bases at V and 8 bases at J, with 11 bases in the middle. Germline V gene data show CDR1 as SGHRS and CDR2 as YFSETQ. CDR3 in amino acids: CASSLDRGDTIYF. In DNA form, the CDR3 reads TGCGCCAGCAGCTTAGATAGGGGAGACACCATATATTTT.

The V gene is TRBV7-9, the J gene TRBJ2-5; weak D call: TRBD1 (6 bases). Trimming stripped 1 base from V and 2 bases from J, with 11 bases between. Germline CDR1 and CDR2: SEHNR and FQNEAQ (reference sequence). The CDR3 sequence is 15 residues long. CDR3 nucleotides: TGTGCCAGCAGCTTAGGTTCCGGACAGCAAGAGACCCAGTACTTC. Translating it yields CASSLGSGQQETQYF.